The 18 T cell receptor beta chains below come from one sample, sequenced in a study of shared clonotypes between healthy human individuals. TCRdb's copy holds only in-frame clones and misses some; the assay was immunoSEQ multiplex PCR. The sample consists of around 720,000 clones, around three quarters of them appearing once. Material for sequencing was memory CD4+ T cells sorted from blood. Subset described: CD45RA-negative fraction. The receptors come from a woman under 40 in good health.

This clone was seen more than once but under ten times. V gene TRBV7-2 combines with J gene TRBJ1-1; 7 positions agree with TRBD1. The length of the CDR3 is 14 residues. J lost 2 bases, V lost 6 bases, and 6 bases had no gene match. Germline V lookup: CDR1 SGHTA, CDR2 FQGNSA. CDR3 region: CASRHRDRNTEAFF. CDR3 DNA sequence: TGTGCCAGCAGACACCGGGACAGAAACACTGAAGCTTTCTTT.

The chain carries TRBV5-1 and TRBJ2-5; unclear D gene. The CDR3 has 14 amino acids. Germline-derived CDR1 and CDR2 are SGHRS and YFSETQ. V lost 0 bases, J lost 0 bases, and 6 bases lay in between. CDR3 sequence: CASSLALYQETQYF. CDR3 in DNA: TGCGCCAGCAGCTTGGCTCTGTACCAAGAGACCCAGTACTTC.

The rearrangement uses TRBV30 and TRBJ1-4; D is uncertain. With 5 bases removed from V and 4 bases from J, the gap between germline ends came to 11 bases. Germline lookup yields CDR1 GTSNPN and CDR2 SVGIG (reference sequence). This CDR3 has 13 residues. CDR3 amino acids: CAWPARLNEKLFF. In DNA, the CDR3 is TGTGCCTGGCCCGCCCGCCTTAATGAAAAACTGTTTTTT.

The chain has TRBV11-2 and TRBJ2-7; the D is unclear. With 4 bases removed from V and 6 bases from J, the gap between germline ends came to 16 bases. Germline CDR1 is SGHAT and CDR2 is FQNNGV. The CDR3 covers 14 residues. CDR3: CASSSTWYESEQYF. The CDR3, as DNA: TGTGCCAGCAGCTCAACCTGGTACGAGAGCGAGCAGTACTTC.

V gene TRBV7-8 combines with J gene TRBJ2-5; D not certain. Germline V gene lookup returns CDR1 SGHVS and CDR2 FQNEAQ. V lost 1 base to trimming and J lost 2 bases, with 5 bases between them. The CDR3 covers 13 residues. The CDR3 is CASSLGPQETQYF. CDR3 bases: TGTGCCAGCAGCTTAGGTCCGCAAGAGACCCAGTACTTC.

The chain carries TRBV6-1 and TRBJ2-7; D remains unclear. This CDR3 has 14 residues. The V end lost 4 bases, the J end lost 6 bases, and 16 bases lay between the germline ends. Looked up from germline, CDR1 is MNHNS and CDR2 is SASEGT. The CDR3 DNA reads TGTGCCAGCAGTGTCCCGGTAAGAGTGCCCGAGCAGTACTTC. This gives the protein CASSVPVRVPEQYF.

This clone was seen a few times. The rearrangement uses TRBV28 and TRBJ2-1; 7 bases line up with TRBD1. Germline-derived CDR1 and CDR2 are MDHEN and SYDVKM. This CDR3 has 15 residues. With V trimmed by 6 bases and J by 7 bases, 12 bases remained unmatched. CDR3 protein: CASRNSGTARNEQFF. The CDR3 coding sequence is TGTGCCAGCAGAAACTCCGGGACAGCCAGGAATGAGCAGTTCTTC.

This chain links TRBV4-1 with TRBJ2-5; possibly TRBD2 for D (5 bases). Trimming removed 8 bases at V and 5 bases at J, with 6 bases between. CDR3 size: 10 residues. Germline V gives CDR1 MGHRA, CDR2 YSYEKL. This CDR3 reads CASGLETQYF. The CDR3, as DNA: TGCGCCAGCGGACTGGAGACCCAGTACTTC.

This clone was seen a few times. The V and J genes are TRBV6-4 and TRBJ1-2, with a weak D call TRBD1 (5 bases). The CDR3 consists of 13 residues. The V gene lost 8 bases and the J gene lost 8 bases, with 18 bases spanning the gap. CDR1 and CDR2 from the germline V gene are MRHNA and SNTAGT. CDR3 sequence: CASGRVGAQGYTF. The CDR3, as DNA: TGTGCCAGCGGACGTGTTGGGGCCCAAGGCTACACCTTC.

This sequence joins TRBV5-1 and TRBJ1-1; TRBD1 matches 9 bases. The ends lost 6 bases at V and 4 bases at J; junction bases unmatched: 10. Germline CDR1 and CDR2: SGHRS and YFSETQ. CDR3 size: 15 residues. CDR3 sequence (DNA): TGCGCCAGCACCCAAGGGGACAGGGATTTCACTGAAGCTTTCTTT. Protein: CASTQGDRDFTEAFF.

CDR3 sequence (DNA): TGTGCCAGCAGCTTGCGGGAGGCGGGGACCGGGGAGCTGTTTTTT. Translated, it gives CASSLREAGTGELFF. The chain joins TRBV5-5 to TRBJ2-2; 7 nucleotides agree with TRBD2. The CDR3 length is 15 residues. After removal of 1 base from V and 5 bases from J, the junction contained 5 bases not matched to a gene. The germline gives CDR1 SGHKS, CDR2 YYEKEE (reference sequence). The variable domain in full, completed from reference TRBV5-5 and TRBJ2-2, reads DAGVTQSPTHLIKTRGQQVTLRCSPISGHKSVSWYQQVLGQGPQFIFQYYEKEERGRGNFPDRFSARQFPNYSSELNVNALLLGDSALYLCASSLREAGTGELFFGEGSRLTVL.

In DNA, the CDR3 is TGTGCCAGCAGTCCCTCAACTAGCGGGAGGGTCTACGAGCAGTACTTC. It encodes CASSPSTSGRVYEQYF. The genes are TRBV28 and TRBJ2-7; 13 bases line up with TRBD2. After removal of 5 bases from V and 3 bases from J, the junction contained 7 bases not matched to a gene. This CDR3 is built from 16 residues. The V gene's germline CDR1 is MDHEN and CDR2 SYDVKM.

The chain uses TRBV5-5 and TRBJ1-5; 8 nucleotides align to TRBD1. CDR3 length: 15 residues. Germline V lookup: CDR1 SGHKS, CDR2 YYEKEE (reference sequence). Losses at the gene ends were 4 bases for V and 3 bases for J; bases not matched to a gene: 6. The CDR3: CASSLSTGDNQPQHF. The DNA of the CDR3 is TGTGCCAGCAGCCTATCGACAGGGGACAATCAGCCCCAGCATTTT.

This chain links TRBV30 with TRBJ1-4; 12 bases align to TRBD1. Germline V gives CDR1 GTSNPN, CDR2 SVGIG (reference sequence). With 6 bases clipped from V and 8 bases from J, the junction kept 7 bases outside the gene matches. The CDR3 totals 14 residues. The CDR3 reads CACPPGQGAEKLFF. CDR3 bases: TGTGCCTGCCCCCCGGGACAGGGGGCGGAAAAACTGTTTTTT. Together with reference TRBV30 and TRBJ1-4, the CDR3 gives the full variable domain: SQTIHQWPATLVQPVGSPLSLECTVEGTSNPNLYWYRQAAGRGLQLLFYSVGIGQISSEVPQNLSASRPQDRQFILSSKKLLLSDSGFYLCACPPGQGAEKLFFGSGTQLSVL.

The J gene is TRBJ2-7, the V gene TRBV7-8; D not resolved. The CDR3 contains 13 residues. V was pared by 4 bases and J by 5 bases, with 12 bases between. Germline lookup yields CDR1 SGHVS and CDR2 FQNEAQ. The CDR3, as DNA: TGTGCCAGCAGCTCGGCCAGTTCACACGAGCAGTACTTC. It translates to CASSSASSHEQYF.

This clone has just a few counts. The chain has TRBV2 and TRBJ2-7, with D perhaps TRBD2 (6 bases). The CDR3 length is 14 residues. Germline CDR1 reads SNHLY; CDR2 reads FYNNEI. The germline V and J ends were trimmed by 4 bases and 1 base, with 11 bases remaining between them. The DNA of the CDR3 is TGTGCCAGCAGTGCCGGGACTCTTTCCTACGAGCAGTACTTC. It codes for CASSAGTLSYEQYF.

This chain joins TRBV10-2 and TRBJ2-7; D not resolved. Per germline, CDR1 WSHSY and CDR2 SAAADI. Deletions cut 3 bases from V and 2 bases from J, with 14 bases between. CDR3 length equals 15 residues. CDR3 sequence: CASSDLRRAAYEQYF. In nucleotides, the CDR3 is TGCGCCAGCAGTGACCTCCGTAGAGCCGCCTACGAGCAGTACTTC.

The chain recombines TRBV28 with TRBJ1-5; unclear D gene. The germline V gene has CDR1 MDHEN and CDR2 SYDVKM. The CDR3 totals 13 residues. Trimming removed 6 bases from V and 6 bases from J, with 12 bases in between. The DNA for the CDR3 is TGTGCCAGCAGACCGGACTTAGCTCAGCCCCAGCATTTT. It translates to CASRPDLAQPQHF. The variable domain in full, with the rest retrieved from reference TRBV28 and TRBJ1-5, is DVKVTQSSRYLVKRTGEKVFLECVQDMDHENMFWYRQDPGLGLRLIYFSYDVKMKEKGDIPEGYSVSREKKERFSLILESASTNQTSMYLCASRPDLAQPQHFGDGTRLSIL.